The rows below give T cell receptor beta chains drawn from one sample of a study of human T cells and chemical hapten exposure. TCRdb used MiXCR to reprocess the RACE reads, holding one entry per CDR3 protein. The top ten hold about 6.7% of the sample, which has some 180,000 distinct CDR3 sequences, around 22% seen once. The source material was whole blood, sampled in connection with sensitization to the hapten diphenylcyclopropenone (DPC). All receptors derive from a woman between 50 and 59 years old with alopecia areata. Some clones in this sample may be carry-over from other donors' samples. The CDR3 runs from the conserved cysteine through the conserved F or W. The D gene is left open where the match is weak. The size field is filled for only some rows; it gives once, few, many or a size class.

V	D	J	size	DNA	CDR3
TRBV7-9	TRBD2	TRBJ2-1	-	TGTGCCAGCAGCTTACTAGCGGGAGTACGTTACAATGAGCAGTTCTTC	CASSLLAGVRYNEQFF
TRBV7-2	-	TRBJ2-7	few	TGTGCCAGCAGCCTCGACCCCGGGAAAGAGCAGTACTTC	CASSLDPGKEQYF
TRBV11-2	-	TRBJ2-7	-	TGTGCCAGCAGCCTCGGGGGCCCAGCCTACGAGCAGTACTTC	CASSLGGPAYEQYF
TRBV5-1	-	TRBJ1-6	few	TGCGCCAGCAGCTCAGGGGTTGAGCCCCTCCACTTT	CASSSGVEPLHF
TRBV21-1	-	TRBJ2-5	few	TGTGCCAGCAGCAACCGTGACGAGACCCAGTACTTC	CASSNRDETQYF
TRBV5-1	TRBD2	TRBJ2-5	-	TGCGCCAGCAGCTCCGGACTAGGGCAAGAGACCCAGTACTTC	CASSSGLGQETQYF
TRBV5-1	-	TRBJ2-2	-	TGCGCCAGTCCAGCGAACACCGGGGAGCTGTTTTTT	CASPANTGELFF
TRBV11-2	TRBD2	TRBJ2-1	-	TGTGCCAGCAACCTAGCGGGAGGGTTCGATGAGCAGTTCTTC	CASNLAGGFDEQFF
TRBV20-1	TRBD2	TRBJ2-1	few	TGCAGTGCTAGGAGGCCTAGCGGCAACGATGAGCAGTTCTTC	CSARRPSGNDEQFF
TRBV20-1	TRBD2	TRBJ2-5	few	TGCAGTGCTACCCCTCTAGCGGGAGGGCCGTGGCAAGAGACCCAGTACTTC	CSATPLAGGPWQETQYF
TRBV7-8	-	TRBJ1-1	-	TGTGCCTCCGCACGGGAAGAGAACACTGAAGCTTTCTTT	CASAREENTEAFF
TRBV7-6	-	TRBJ2-6	-	TGTGCCAGCAGTTCATTTCCGGGCCAAGCCTCTGGGGCCAACGTCCTGACTTTC	CASSSFPGQASGANVLTF
TRBV3-1	TRBD2	TRBJ2-5	-	TGTGCCAGCAGCCCCTGGGGGGGGCAAGAGACCCAGTACTTC	CASSPWGGQETQYF
TRBV11-2	-	TRBJ1-3	-	TGTGCCAGCAGCTTAGTGCGGCAGGGAGGAAACACCATATATTTT	CASSLVRQGGNTIYF
TRBV11-2	-	TRBJ1-1	-	TGTGCCAGCAGCGTCAGTAGGGGAGTTCGGTCCCCTGAAGCTTTCTTT	CASSVSRGVRSPEAFF
TRBV5-5	-	TRBJ2-1	-	TGTGCCAGCAGCCAAAGGGAAGCCTACAATGAGCAGTTCTTC	CASSQREAYNEQFF
TRBV6-5	TRBD1	TRBJ2-7	-	TGTGCCAGCAGTACCTTACAGGGGGCTGGGGAGCAGTACTTC	CASSTLQGAGEQYF
TRBV7-9	-	TRBJ1-4	-	TGTGCCAGCAGCTCCTCACTAACCCTCGCAACTAATGAAAAACTGTTTTTT	CASSSSLTLATNEKLFF
TRBV3-1	TRBD2	TRBJ2-7	-	TGTGCCAGCAGCCCAACTCCGCCGGGACTAGCGGGAGAGCAGTACTTC	CASSPTPPGLAGEQYF
TRBV20-1	-	TRBJ2-1	once	TGCAGCGGTAGACGGAGTATTTCCTACAATGAGCAGTTCTTC	CSGRRSISYNEQFF
TRBV7-9	-	TRBJ2-7	-	TGTGCCAGCAGCTTAGCATCCGGTTGGGGGCCCTCCTACGAGCAGTACTTC	CASSLASGWGPSYEQYF
TRBV7-9	-	TRBJ1-3	many	TGTGCCAGCAGCTCGGACGGGAGCTCTGGAAACACCATATATTTT	CASSSDGSSGNTIYF
TRBV10-1	-	TRBJ2-5	-	TGCGCCAGCAGTGATTGGAGGGGCGAGACCCAGTACTTC	CASSDWRGETQYF
TRBV29-1	-	TRBJ1-1	-	TGCAGCGAAGGGACGCCCATGAACACTGAAGCTTTCTTT	CSEGTPMNTEAFF
TRBV10-3	-	TRBJ2-5	few	TGTGCCATCAGTGGTACCGCTGACCGCAGACAAGAGACCCAGTACTTC	CAISGTADRRQETQYF
TRBV10-2	-	TRBJ1-1	once	TGCGCCAGCAGTGAGCGGCAGGGTTGGACTGAAGCTTTCTTT	CASSERQGWTEAFF
TRBV20-1	-	TRBJ1-1	-	TGCAGTGCTAAAAAGGGGGACACTGAAGCTTTCTTT	CSAKKGDTEAFF
TRBV9	-	TRBJ1-6	-	TGTGCCAGCAGCCTTAGAGTGAGGGATTCACCCCTCCACTTT	CASSLRVRDSPLHF
TRBV7-8	TRBD1	TRBJ2-1	few	TGTGCCAGCAGCTTAAACAGGGGGCGAATTGAGCAGTTCTTC	CASSLNRGRIEQFF
TRBV12-3/TRBV12-4	-	TRBJ1-6	-	TGTGCCAGCAGTTTGGGGGGTCGCTCCTATAATTCACCCCTCCACTTT	CASSLGGRSYNSPLHF
TRBV10-3	-	TRBJ2-3	-	TGTGCCATCAGTGAGTCTACGTCAGATACGCAGTATTTT	CAISESTSDTQYF
TRBV29-1	-	TRBJ1-2	-	TGCAGCGTTGATGGGCCTAACTATGGCTACACCTTC	CSVDGPNYGYTF
TRBV21-1	-	TRBJ2-5	-	TGTGCCACGCATGGGGACAGGGGAGTGGCCCAGTACTTC	CATHGDRGVAQYF
TRBV27	TRBD1	TRBJ2-7	few	TGTGCCAGCAGTCCTCATCCGGGACAGGCACAAACCTACGAGCAGTACTTC	CASSPHPGQAQTYEQYF
TRBV7-9	-	TRBJ2-2	many	TGTGCCAGCAGCTTAGAGGTTGTGCGGGAACTCACCGGGGAGCTGTTTTTT	CASSLEVVRELTGELFF
TRBV21-1	-	TRBJ2-5	few	TGTGCCAGCAGCAAGGGACAACTGGTCTTGAAGCAAGAGACCCAGTACTTC	CASSKGQLVLKQETQYF
TRBV20-1	-	TRBJ2-4	few	TGCAGTGCTGGAAGCGTTCAGAACATTCAGTACTTC	CSAGSVQNIQYF
TRBV6-2/TRBV6-3	TRBD1	TRBJ2-3	few	TGTGCCAGCAGTCCGGGACAGGGGTCCGCAGATACGCAGTATTTT	CASSPGQGSADTQYF
TRBV18	-	TRBJ2-5	few	TGTGCCAGCTACAGGAGGTACCAAGAGACCCAGTACTTC	CASYRRYQETQYF
TRBV20-1	TRBD1	TRBJ2-3	-	TGCAGTGTCCCGGGACAGTCCCCAGATACGCAGTATTTT	CSVPGQSPDTQYF
TRBV9	-	TRBJ2-1	-	TGTGCCAGCAGCGTAGGGACCCACCCTGGCAATGAGCAGTTCTTC	CASSVGTHPGNEQFF
TRBV27	-	TRBJ1-2	few	TGTGCCAGCAGTTCGGGGTGGGGGGTCTATGGCTACACCTTC	CASSSGWGVYGYTF
TRBV5-5	-	TRBJ2-1	few	TGTGCCAGCAGCCTACTATCGAGGGGGAGCAATGAGCAGTTCTTC	CASSLLSRGSNEQFF
TRBV24-1	TRBD1	TRBJ2-1	once	TGTGCCACCAGTGATTTACCGGGACAGGGGGCTGCTGAGCAGTTCTTC	CATSDLPGQGAAEQFF
TRBV5-1	TRBD2	TRBJ2-3	-	TGCGCCAGCAGCTTTTCTAGCGGGAGCGGTACAGATACGCAGTATTTT	CASSFSSGSGTDTQYF
TRBV27	-	TRBJ1-6	-	TGTGCCAGCAGTTTGCAGGCGCGCAGTTCACCCCTCCACTTT	CASSLQARSSPLHF
TRBV20-1	TRBD2	TRBJ2-2	many	TGCAGTGCTAGAGCTAGCGGGGGCACCGGGGAGCTGTTTTTT	CSARASGGTGELFF
TRBV5-1	TRBD1	TRBJ1-4	few	TGCGCCAGCAGCCTGGACAGGTTTAATGAAAAACTGTTTTTT	CASSLDRFNEKLFF
TRBV20-1	TRBD2	TRBJ2-7	few	TGCAGTGCGCCGACTAGCGGGAGGAACGAGCAGTACTTC	CSAPTSGRNEQYF
TRBV12-5	-	TRBJ2-7	-	TGTACTAGTGGTCGTGGGGATACCTACGAGCAGTACTTC	CTSGRGDTYEQYF